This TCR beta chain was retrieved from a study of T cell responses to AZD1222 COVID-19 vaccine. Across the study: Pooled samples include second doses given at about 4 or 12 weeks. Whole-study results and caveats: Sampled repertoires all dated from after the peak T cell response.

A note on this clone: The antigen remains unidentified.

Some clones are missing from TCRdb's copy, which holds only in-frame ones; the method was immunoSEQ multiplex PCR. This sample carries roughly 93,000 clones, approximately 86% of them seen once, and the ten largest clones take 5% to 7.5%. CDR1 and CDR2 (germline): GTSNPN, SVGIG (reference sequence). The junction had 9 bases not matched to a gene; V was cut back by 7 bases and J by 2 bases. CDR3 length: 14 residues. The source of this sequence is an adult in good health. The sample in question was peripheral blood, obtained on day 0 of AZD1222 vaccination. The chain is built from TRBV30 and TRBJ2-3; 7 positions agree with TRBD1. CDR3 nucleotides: TGTGCCTCGGCCGGGACAGAGGTCACAGATACGCAGTATTTT. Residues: CASAGTEVTDTQYF.